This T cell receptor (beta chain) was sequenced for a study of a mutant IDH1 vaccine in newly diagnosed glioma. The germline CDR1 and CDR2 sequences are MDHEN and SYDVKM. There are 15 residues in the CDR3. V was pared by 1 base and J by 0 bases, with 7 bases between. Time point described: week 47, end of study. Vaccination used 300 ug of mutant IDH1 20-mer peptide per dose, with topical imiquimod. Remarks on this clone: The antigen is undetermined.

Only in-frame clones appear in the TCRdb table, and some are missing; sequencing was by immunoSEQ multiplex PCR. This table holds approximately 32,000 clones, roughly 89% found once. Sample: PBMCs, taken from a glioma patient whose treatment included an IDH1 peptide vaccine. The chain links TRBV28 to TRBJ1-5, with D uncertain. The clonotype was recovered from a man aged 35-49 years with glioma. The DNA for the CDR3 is TGTGCCAGCAGTTTATCGGGAGATAGCAATCAGCCCCAGCATTTT. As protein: CASSLSGDSNQPQHF. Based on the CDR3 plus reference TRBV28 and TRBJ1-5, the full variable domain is DVKVTQSSRYLVKRTGEKVFLECVQDMDHENMFWYRQDPGLGLRLIYFSYDVKMKEKGDIPEGYSVSREKKERFSLILESASTNQTSMYLCASSLSGDSNQPQHFGDGTRLSIL.